This TCR beta chain derives from a study of blood T cell repertoires in COVID-19. Study-wide context: From the United States, Italy and Spain came samples of acute and convalescent COVID-19.

Generated by immunoSEQ multiplex PCR, the TCRdb table keeps only in-frame clones and is missing some. The sample records roughly 240,000 clones, approximately 87% being singletons. V shed 3 bases and J shed 3 bases, with 8 bases lying between them. The length of the CDR3 is 14 residues. The germline CDR1 and CDR2 sequences are KGHDR and SFDVKD. Sequences were obtained from peripheral blood. This clonotype was sampled from a man in his sixties who had recovered from COVID-19. This chain joins TRBV24-1 and TRBJ1-5, with a weak D call TRBD1 (6 bases). The CDR3 region has the DNA TGTGCCACCAGTGATCAGGGGACCAATCAGCCCCAGCATTTT. As protein: CATSDQGTNQPQHF.